The present T cell receptor (beta chain) was sequenced within a study of cytomegalovirus exposure and HLA in healthy donors (dated 2017 in TCRdb). General notes on the study: The roughly 670 repertoires of the first cohort and the approximately 130 validation repertoires were produced on the same platform, according to a later analysis. A separate validation cohort of about 110 different subjects was used in addition to the 666-subject first cohort. To predict cytomegalovirus infection status, the study brought together high-throughput TCR immunosequencing, statistical association of individual TCRs with disease status, and machine learning. The aim of the study was to test whether cataloging public T cell receptors could identify signatures of past pathogen exposure.

Donors formed part of the validation cohort, which comprised 120 subjects and was distinct from the first cohort of 550 to 850 subjects. V is trimmed back by 3 bases and J by 3 bases, and the junction contains 6 bases that no gene match accounts for. The CDR3 sequence holds 18 residues, the cysteine and phenylalanine included. Only CDR3 DNA remains: 54 bases, in frame from the first base. CDR1 and CDR2 are drawn from the germline V gene: SGHAT, FQNNGV. The research as a whole found: Most TCR sequences were observed very rarely across donors, whereas some public TCRs were present in many individuals. In the study, around 160 TCR beta chains were listed as associated with cytomegalovirus. The authors suggested that the approach could potentially be generalized to other disease states and immunological phenotypes. A later analysis found that TCRs clustered in the first cohort also tended to co-occur in the 110 or so validation repertoires, with 94% of cluster scores above 0. In vitro tests confirmed that a few of the cytomegalovirus-associated TCR beta chains recognize cytomegalovirus antigens. The classifier was reported to diagnose cytomegalovirus status with high specificity and sensitivity in both the original cohort and the validation cohort. All 120 or so repertoires were used to score co-occurrence in the validation cohort in a later analysis, because that analysis had no HLA typing for the cohort.

Turning to this clone: No antigen is known for it. Base qualities are not at hand, and no much larger clone is one base apart.

Libraries came from the immunoSEQ multiplex PCR assay. Per the authors' processing: To diagnose cytomegalovirus status from the catalog of TCR beta chain sequences, a statistical classification framework was built. Drawn from immuneACCESS, this table holds only the in-frame rearrangements with V and J called that TCRdb kept. Clones are partly lost; checked studies trace under half to an unresolved V gene and leave the rest unexplained. V, J and clone size reflect that table, while D and trimming were determined from the DNA. The sample table lists tens of thousands of clones, almost 97% of them with a count of one. Approximately 1.5% of the sample belongs to the ten largest clones.

Sequencing input: PBMCs. The chain joins TRBV11-2 to TRBJ2-2, with 14 central nucleotides matching TRBD2. The TCR originated in a young man in good health and CMV-seropositive. Here is the DNA: TGTGCCAGCAGCTTTCCGACTAGCGGGAGGGCCGACACCGGGGAGCTGTTTTTT. Its translation is CASSFPTSGRADTGELFF. When the CDR3 is completed using the reference TRBV11-2 and TRBJ2-2 genes on either side, the full variable domain is EAGVAQSPRYKIIEKRQSVAFWCNPISGHATLYWYQQILGQGPKLLIQFQNNGVVDDSQLPKDRFSAERLKGVDSTLKIQPAKLEDSAVYLCASSFPTSGRADTGELFFGEGSRLTVL.